The source of this T cell receptor beta chain is a study of neoadjuvant anti-PD-1 for oral cavity cancer. Study-level findings and limits: Higher pretreatment blood Treg/Th17 ratios correlated with higher pretreatment blood and lower post-treatment tumor TCRbeta clonality. Post-nivolumab, blood T cell clonality was significantly elevated in non-responders.

Most PBMC samples had approximately 480 ng input DNA in six replicates. Libraries were prepared by immunoSEQ multiplex PCR; TCRdb keeps only in-frame clonotypes and omits some of them. This sample yields 80,000 to 95,000 clones, of which about 80% are seen a single time; 2.5% to 4% belongs to the top ten. The CDR3 is 17 amino acids. V lost 3 bases to trimming and J lost 8 bases; unmatched junction nucleotides: 12. Germline V CDR1 and CDR2: SGDLS, YYNGEE. The patients had HPV-negative, locally advanced oral cavity squamous cell carcinoma. On this clone: Its antigen is still unknown.

V and J are TRBV9 and TRBJ1-4, with TRBD1 identical over 11 bases. The sequence derives from a person aged 35 to 85 with oral cavity squamous cell carcinoma. Source: PBMCs, taken before nivolumab (anti-PD-1) treatment. The CDR3 sequence: CASSAGQGATVREKLFF. In DNA form, the CDR3 reads TGTGCCAGCAGCGCAGGACAGGGGGCGACCGTTCGCGAAAAACTGTTTTTT.